The next 30 T cell receptor beta chains were all read from a single sample in a study of response to subunit inactivated influenza vaccine. TCRdb used MiXCR to reprocess the RT-PCR reads, holding one entry per CDR3 protein. The sample has about 540,000 distinct CDR3 sequences; around 15% are singletons. Specimen: PBMCs from blood, collected roughly 12 days after vaccination. These receptors all stem from a man aged 45-65 years who received an inactivated influenza vaccine.

This clonotype was picked up a small number of times. DNA of the CDR3: TGTGCCAGCAGTGATGGGACAGGGCATTGGAAGGCCTACGAGCAGTACTTC. This sequence encodes CASSDGTGHWKAYEQYF. The gene calls are TRBV2 and TRBJ2-7; 9 bases align to TRBD1. Germline V gene sequence: CDR1 SNHLY, CDR2 FYNNEI. Trimming removed 3 bases from V and 2 bases from J; junction bases left unmatched: 11. This CDR3 spans 17 amino acids.

There are many counts of this clonotype. The chain is built from TRBV6-1 and TRBJ2-7, with TRBD1 matching 7 bases. V trimming: 6 bases; J trimming: 3 bases; junction bases outside the gene matches: 8. The germline gives CDR1 MNHNS, CDR2 SASEGT. The CDR3 consists of 14 residues. CDR3 coding DNA: TGTGCCAGCAGGCCTTACAGGGGCGACTACGAGCAGTACTTC. Encoded protein: CASRPYRGDYEQYF.

This clonotype was picked up a small number of times. The V gene is TRBV20-1, the J gene TRBJ2-2; 12 positions match TRBD1. The CDR3 is 15 amino acids. J gave up 6 bases and V 6 bases, and 8 bases lay outside the gene matches. The germline gives CDR1 DFQATT, CDR2 SNEGSKA (reference sequence). The CDR3 sequence is CSALRGQGASGELFF. The CDR3 bases are TGCAGTGCCTTAAGGGGACAGGGGGCGTCCGGGGAGCTGTTTTTT.

This clonotype showed up just a few times. The chain uses TRBV5-1 and TRBJ2-2; D might be TRBD1 (6 bases). The germline V gene has CDR1 SGHRS and CDR2 YFSETQ. The CDR3 totals 16 residues. V was cut by 4 bases and J by 8 bases, with 21 bases left in between. CDR3 sequence (DNA): TGCGCCAGCAGCCCGACCCTGAACAGGGCAGGAGGGGAGCTGTTTTTT. Amino acid sequence: CASSPTLNRAGGELFF.

This clonotype was counted only a few times. The V and J genes are TRBV20-1 and TRBJ2-7; 7 bases align to TRBD2. This CDR3 spans 15 amino acids. Per germline, CDR1 DFQATT and CDR2 SNEGSKA (reference sequence). V was clipped by 6 bases and J by 2 bases; unmatched bases: 13. CDR3 residues: CSAPIAGIITYEQYF. The CDR3 DNA is TGCAGTGCCCCTATAGCGGGCATAATAACCTACGAGCAGTACTTC.

This clonotype was observed many times. The chain carries TRBV12-3 or TRBV12-4 and TRBJ2-7; D is unresolved. V was trimmed by 5 bases and J by 6 bases, leaving 8 bases between them. The CDR3 covers 11 residues. The CDR3 bases are TGTGCCAGCAGTCGTGTGGGCGAGCAGTACTTC. Protein product: CASSRVGEQYF.

The genes are TRBV7-9 and TRBJ2-7, with unresolved D. CDR1 is SEHNR and CDR2 is FQNEAQ in the germline V gene (reference sequence). CDR3 length: 13 amino acids. Trimming took 5 bases from V and 5 from J, leaving 13 bases between them. CDR3 nucleotides: TGTGCCAGCAGCCCCCCCTACGTGGACGAGCAGTACTTC. This translates into CASSPPYVDEQYF.

This clonotype was seen more than once but under ten times. The rearrangement uses TRBV20-1 and TRBJ1-6; tentative D call: TRBD1 (5 bases). The CDR3 consists of 14 residues. Germline V gene lookup returns CDR1 DFQATT and CDR2 SNEGSKA (reference sequence). The CDR3 reads CSLWARGPFSPLHF. The CDR3 DNA follows: TGCAGCCTTTGGGCTAGGGGACCTTTTTCACCCCTCCACTTT.

The chain recombines TRBV7-2 with TRBJ2-4; unclear D gene. This CDR3 has 14 amino acids. CDR1 and CDR2 from the germline V gene are SGHTA and FQGNSA. V was cut by 1 base and J by 2 bases, with 6 bases left in between. CDR3 in amino acids: CASSLGGTKNIQYF. Here the CDR3 DNA reads TGTGCCAGCAGCTTAGGGGGAACCAAAAACATTCAGTACTTC.

This clonotype was observed many times. This chain links TRBV6-5 with TRBJ2-2; D remains ambiguous. The CDR3 consists of 14 residues. The germline V and J ends were trimmed by 3 bases and 1 base, with 6 bases remaining between them. The V gene's germline CDR1 is MNHEY and CDR2 SVGAGI. As DNA, the CDR3 is TGTGCCAGCAGTTATTGGCGGAACACCGGGGAGCTGTTTTTT. As protein: CASSYWRNTGELFF.

The table lists this clonotype with many counts. The J gene is TRBJ1-2, the V gene TRBV5-1; maybe TRBD1 (5 bases). The CDR3 runs to 12 residues. From germline, CDR1 is SGHRS and CDR2 YFSETQ. V was shortened by 5 bases and J by 8 bases, with 13 bases between the two germline ends. The CDR3 coding sequence is TGCGCCAGCAGATCGCAGGGAATCGGCTACACCTTC. Protein product: CASRSQGIGYTF.

This clonotype was seen many times. CDR3 sequence reads: CASSARLAGRNNEQFF. DNA of the CDR3: TGTGCCAGCAGCGCACGACTAGCGGGGCGAAACAATGAGCAGTTCTTC. The V and J genes are TRBV7-2 and TRBJ2-1; 11 bases fit TRBD2. Germline V lookup: CDR1 SGHTA, CDR2 FQGNSA. The CDR3 loop spans 16 amino acids. V trimming: 5 bases; J trimming: 5 bases; junction bases outside the gene matches: 8.

This clonotype was detected a few times. V gene TRBV7-8 combines with J gene TRBJ2-5; D remains ambiguous. The CDR3 runs to 13 residues. The germline gives CDR1 SGHVS, CDR2 FQNEAQ. V shed 6 bases and J shed 3 bases, with 11 bases lying between them. The CDR3, as DNA: TGTGCCAGCAGATATATACGAAAAGAGACCCAGTACTTC. It specifies CASRYIRKETQYF.

This chain connects TRBV10-2 to TRBJ2-7; 7 positions agree with TRBD1. With 4 bases clipped from V and 4 bases from J, the junction kept 7 bases outside the gene matches. Looked up from germline, CDR1 is WSHSY and CDR2 is SAAADI. This CDR3 region has 14 residues. This CDR3 reads CASSASGQSYEQYF. For the CDR3, the DNA is TGCGCCAGCAGTGCCTCGGGACAGAGTTACGAGCAGTACTTC.

In its sample, this clonotype was seen many times. The CDR3 sequence is CSAGPRPYNSPLHF. DNA of the CDR3: TGCAGTGCGGGGCCTCGGCCATATAATTCACCCCTCCACTTT. The chain couples TRBV20-1 to TRBJ1-6; D perhaps matches TRBD1 (5 bases). The V gene lost 6 bases and the J gene lost 4 bases, with 13 bases spanning the gap. CDR3 length equals 14 residues. Germline CDR1 DFQATT, CDR2 SNEGSKA (reference sequence).

This clonotype was observed many times. The chain links TRBV15 to TRBJ2-3; D gene ambiguous. V was clipped by 8 bases and J by 2 bases, with 11 bases between them. The CDR3 covers 13 residues. Germline V gene lookup returns CDR1 LNHNV and CDR2 YYDKDF (reference sequence). The CDR3: CATFDIYTDTQYF. The CDR3 DNA reads as TGTGCCACCTTCGACATATACACAGATACGCAGTATTTT.

This clonotype was counted a few times. The chain is built from TRBV5-1 and TRBJ2-5, with unresolved D. Per the germline V gene, CDR1 is SGHRS and CDR2 is YFSETQ. This CDR3 spans 13 amino acids. The germline V and J ends were trimmed by 4 bases and 0 bases, with 7 bases remaining between them. CDR3 amino acids: CASSIEYQETQYF. CDR3 bases: TGCGCCAGCAGCATCGAGTACCAAGAGACCCAGTACTTC.

A word on this clonotype: A much larger clone differs by one base, so this may be a read error. The V and J genes are TRBV10-3 and TRBJ1-5; D gene uncertain. The V end lost 5 bases, the J end lost 5 bases, and 13 bases lay between the germline ends. Germline assignment: CDR1 ENHRY and CDR2 SYGVKD. The CDR3 is 14 amino acids. The CDR3 region is CAISRVGIDQPQHF. The CDR3 DNA sequence: TGTGCCATCAGTCGAGTGGGGATTGATCAGCCCCAGCATTTT.

The chain uses TRBV6-2 or TRBV6-3 and TRBJ1-1; 7 nucleotides align to TRBD1. Germline loops: CDR1 MNHEY, CDR2 SVGEGT. The CDR3 runs to 15 residues. Losses at the gene ends were 5 bases for V and 0 bases for J; bases not matched to a gene: 6. The CDR3 region is CASSPWTGLNTEAFF. The DNA of the CDR3 is TGTGCCAGCAGTCCATGGACAGGACTGAACACTGAAGCTTTCTTT.

The gene calls are TRBV20-1 and TRBJ2-1; TRBD2 aligns across 8 bases. V shed 3 bases and J 7 bases; nucleotides not matched to a gene: 8. CDR1 and CDR2 from the germline V gene are DFQATT and SNEGSKA (reference sequence). The length of the CDR3 is 14 residues. CDR3 in DNA: TGCAGTGCTAGTACCGGGACTAGGGGTAATGAGCAGTTCTTC. Residues: CSASTGTRGNEQFF.

This clonotype was picked up a small number of times. This chain links TRBV6-1 with TRBJ2-3, with 10 bases fitting TRBD2. The CDR3 spans 14 residues. After removal of 6 bases from V and 5 bases from J, the junction contained 5 bases not matched to a gene. Per the germline V gene, CDR1 is MNHNS and CDR2 is SASEGT. Here the CDR3 reads CASSDSGRLDTQYF. The CDR3 DNA sequence: TGTGCCAGCAGCGATAGCGGGAGGTTAGATACGCAGTATTTT.

This clonotype appeared a few times. The chain recombines TRBV6-1 with TRBJ1-2, with D unclear. The V gene lost 3 bases and the J gene lost 0 bases, with 8 bases spanning the gap. There are 14 residues in the CDR3. CDR1 is MNHNS and CDR2 is SASEGT in the germline V gene. For the CDR3, the DNA is TGTGCCAGCAGTGAGAGGACGGCTAACTATGGCTACACCTTC. Protein sequence: CASSERTANYGYTF.

V usage is TRBV12-3 or TRBV12-4 and J usage is TRBJ1-1; D is possibly TRBD1 (6 bases). V lost 4 bases and J lost 7, with 13 bases in between. This CDR3 region has 13 residues. CDR3 amino acids: CASSWAPGDEAFF. The CDR3 DNA follows: TGTGCCAGCAGTTGGGCCCCAGGGGATGAAGCTTTCTTT.

This chain joins TRBV6-1 and TRBJ1-1; D gene ambiguous. The CDR3 covers 13 residues. CDR1 is MNHNS, CDR2 SASEGT, per germline. The V and J ends lost 7 bases and 3 bases respectively, with 12 bases between them. The CDR3 bases are TGTGCCAGCAAGGGTTGGGATGACACTGAAGCTTTCTTT. Residues: CASKGWDDTEAFF.

The chain is built from TRBV7-9 and TRBJ2-7, with D uncertain. The CDR3 runs 13 residues. Germline V gene sequence: CDR1 SEHNR, CDR2 FQNEAQ (reference sequence). V lost 1 base and J 3 bases, leaving 7 bases between the germline ends. CDR3 sequence: CASSLVGYYEQYF. Here the CDR3 DNA reads TGTGCCAGCAGCTTAGTAGGGTACTACGAGCAGTACTTC. Together with reference TRBV7-9 and TRBJ2-7, the CDR3 gives the full variable domain: DTGVSQNPRHKITKRGQNVTFRCDPISEHNRLYWYRQTLGQGPEFLTYFQNEAQLEKSRLLSDRFSAERPKGSFSTLEIQRTEQGDSAMYLCASSLVGYYEQYFGPGTRLTVT.

This clonotype was detected many times. The chain employs TRBV7-2 and TRBJ1-3; possible D gene TRBD1, 6 bases. The germline V and J ends were trimmed by 2 bases and 2 bases, with 7 bases remaining between them. This CDR3 has 14 residues. Per germline, CDR1 SGHTA and CDR2 FQGNSA. The CDR3 DNA follows: TGTGCCAGCAGCTTAAACAGGGCTGGAAACACCATATATTTT. Its translation: CASSLNRAGNTIYF.

This clonotype was seen more than once but under ten times. The chain combines TRBV18 with TRBJ2-2; D possibly matches TRBD1 or TRBD2 (6 bases each). The CDR3 is 15 residues long. Germline CDR1 is KGHSH and CDR2 is LQKENI. V was shortened by 5 bases and J by 2 bases, with 12 bases between the two germline ends. The CDR3 protein is CASSTQGGNTGELFF. In DNA form, the CDR3 reads TGTGCCAGCTCAACACAGGGAGGCAACACCGGGGAGCTGTTTTTT.

The CDR3 reads CASSDPNSNQPQHF. CDR3 nucleotides: TGTGCCAGCAGTGACCCTAATAGCAATCAGCCCCAGCATTTT. The V and J genes are TRBV6-1 and TRBJ1-5; D unresolved. The CDR3 totals 14 residues. Per germline, CDR1 MNHNS and CDR2 SASEGT. The V end lost 3 bases, the J end lost 0 bases, and 6 bases lay between the germline ends.

Only a few counts were recorded for this clonotype. The chain is built from TRBV3-1 and TRBJ2-7; a possible D gene is TRBD2 (5 bases). CDR3 length: 11 amino acids. In germline, CDR1 is LGHDT, CDR2 YNNKEL (reference sequence). The ends were cut back, 3 bases at V and 6 bases at J, with 6 bases in the middle. CDR3 sequence reads: CASSHAGEQYF. The CDR3 DNA reads as TGTGCCAGCAGCCACGCGGGCGAGCAGTACTTC.

Only a few counts were recorded for this clonotype. The genes are TRBV15 and TRBJ2-1; TRBD1 agrees at 8 bases. Per germline, CDR1 LNHNV and CDR2 YYDKDF (reference sequence). The junction had 1 base not matched to a gene; V was cut back by 3 bases and J by 6 bases. The CDR3 is 13 residues long. The CDR3 reads CATSRGQVNEQFF. The CDR3 DNA reads TGTGCCACCAGCAGGGGACAGGTCAATGAGCAGTTCTTC.